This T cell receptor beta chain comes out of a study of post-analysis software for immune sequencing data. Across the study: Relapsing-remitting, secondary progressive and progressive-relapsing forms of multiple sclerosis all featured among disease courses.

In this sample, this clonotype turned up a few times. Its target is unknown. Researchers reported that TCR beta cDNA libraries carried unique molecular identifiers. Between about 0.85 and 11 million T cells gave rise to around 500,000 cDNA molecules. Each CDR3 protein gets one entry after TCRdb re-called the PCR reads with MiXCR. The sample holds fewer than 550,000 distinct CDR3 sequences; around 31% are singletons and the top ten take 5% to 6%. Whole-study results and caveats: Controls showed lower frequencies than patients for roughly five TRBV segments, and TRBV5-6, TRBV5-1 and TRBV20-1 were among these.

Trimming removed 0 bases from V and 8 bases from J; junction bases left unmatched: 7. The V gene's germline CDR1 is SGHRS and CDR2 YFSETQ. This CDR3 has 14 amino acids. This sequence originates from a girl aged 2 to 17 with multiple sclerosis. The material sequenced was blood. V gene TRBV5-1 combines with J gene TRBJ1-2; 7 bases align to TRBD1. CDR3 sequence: CASSLDRGFGGYTF. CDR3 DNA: TGCGCCAGCAGCTTGGACAGGGGTTTTGGGGGCTACACCTTC.